This T cell receptor beta chain appears in the sequencing data of a study of sequential checkpoint blockade in melanoma. As for the study in general: TCRbeta immunosequencing was performed on DNA from roughly 91 pretreatment melanoma tumor samples. Study-level findings and limits: Pretreatment TIL clonality tracked with response in the nivolumab-first arm. T-cell fraction and clonality followed PD-L1 and CD8+ counts, not mutational load.

In the case of this clone: Its antigen is still unknown.

Using immunoSEQ multiplex PCR, the repertoire was profiled, and TCRdb retains in-frame clones only, with some absent. The sample contains around 19,000 clones, 65% to 75% of which appear only once. Germline CDR1 and CDR2: MNHGY and SAAAGT. The CDR3 loop spans 14 amino acids. Trimming removed 10 bases at V and 2 bases at J, with 17 bases between. Treatment specified: randomized to nivolumab then ipilimumab (arm A) or the reverse (arm B). No patient had prior DNA-damaging chemotherapy. The chain combines TRBV6-8 with TRBJ2-5, with D hard to call. The starting material was tumor tissue (inferred from file names), obtained from a patient given nivolumab and ipilimumab in sequence. This receptor was taken from a human donor with melanoma. The CDR3 nucleotides read TGTGCCATCAGCGCAACGGGTCGTCAAGAGACCCAGTACTTC. This codes for CAISATGRQETQYF.